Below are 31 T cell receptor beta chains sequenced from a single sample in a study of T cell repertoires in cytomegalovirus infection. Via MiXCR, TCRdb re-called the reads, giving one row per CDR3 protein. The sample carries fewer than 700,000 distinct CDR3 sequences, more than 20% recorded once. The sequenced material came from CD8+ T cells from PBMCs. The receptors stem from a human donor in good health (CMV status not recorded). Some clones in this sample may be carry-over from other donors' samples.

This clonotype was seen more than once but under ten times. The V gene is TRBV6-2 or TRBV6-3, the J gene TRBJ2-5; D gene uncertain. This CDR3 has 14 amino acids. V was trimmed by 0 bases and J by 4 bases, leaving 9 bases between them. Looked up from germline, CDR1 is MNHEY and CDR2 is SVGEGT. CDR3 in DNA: TGTGCCAGCAGTTACTCGATCGCTAGAGAGACCCAGTACTTC. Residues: CASSYSIARETQYF.

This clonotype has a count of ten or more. The CDR3 DNA reads TGTGCCAGCAGCTTCGACCTGGAGGGATCACCCCTCCACTTT. Translated: CASSFDLEGSPLHF. This chain joins TRBV7-3 and TRBJ1-6, with D hard to call. This CDR3 is 14 amino acids long. Deletions cut 3 bases from V and 10 bases from J, with 13 bases between. CDR1 and CDR2 from the germline V gene are SGHTA and FQGTGA.

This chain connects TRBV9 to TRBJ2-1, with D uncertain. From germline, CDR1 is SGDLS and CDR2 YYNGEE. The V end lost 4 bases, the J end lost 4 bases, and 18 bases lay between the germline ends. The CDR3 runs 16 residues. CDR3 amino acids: CASSPYPQLQYNEQFF. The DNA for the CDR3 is TGTGCCAGCAGCCCTTACCCACAGCTTCAATACAATGAGCAGTTCTTC.

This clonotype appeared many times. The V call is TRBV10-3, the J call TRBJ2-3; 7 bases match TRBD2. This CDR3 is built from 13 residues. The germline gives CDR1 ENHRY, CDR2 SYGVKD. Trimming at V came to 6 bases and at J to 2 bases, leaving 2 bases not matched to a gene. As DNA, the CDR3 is TGTGCCATCAGCCGGGACTACACAGATACGCAGTATTTT. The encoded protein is CAISRDYTDTQYF.

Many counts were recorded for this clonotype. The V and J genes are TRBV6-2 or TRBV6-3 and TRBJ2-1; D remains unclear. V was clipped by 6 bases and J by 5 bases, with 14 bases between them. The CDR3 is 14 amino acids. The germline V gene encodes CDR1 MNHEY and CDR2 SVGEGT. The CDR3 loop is CASRDWVFHNEQFF. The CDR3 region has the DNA TGTGCCAGCAGAGACTGGGTATTCCACAATGAGCAGTTCTTC.

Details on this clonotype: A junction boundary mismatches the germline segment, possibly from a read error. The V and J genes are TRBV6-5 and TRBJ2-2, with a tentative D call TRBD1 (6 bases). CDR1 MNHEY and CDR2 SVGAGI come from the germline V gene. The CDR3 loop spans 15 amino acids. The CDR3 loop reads CAGSYSAGDTGELFF. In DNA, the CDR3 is TGTGCCGGCAGTTACTCGGCAGGGGACACCGGGGAGCTGTTTTTT.

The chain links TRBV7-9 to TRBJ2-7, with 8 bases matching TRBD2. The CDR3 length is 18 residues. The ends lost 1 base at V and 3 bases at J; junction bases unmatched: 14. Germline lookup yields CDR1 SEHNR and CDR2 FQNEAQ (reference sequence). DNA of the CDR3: TGTGCCAGCAGCTTAGTTAATAGCGGGGCGTCCCCGGACTACGAGCAGTACTTC. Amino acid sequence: CASSLVNSGASPDYEQYF.

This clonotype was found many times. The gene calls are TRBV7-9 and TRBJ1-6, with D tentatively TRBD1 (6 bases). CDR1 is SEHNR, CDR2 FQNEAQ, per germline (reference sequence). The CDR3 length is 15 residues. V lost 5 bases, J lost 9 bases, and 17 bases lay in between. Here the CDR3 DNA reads TGTGCCAGCAGCCCACTACAGGGCCGAAGTTCACCCCTCCACTTT. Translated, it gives CASSPLQGRSSPLHF.

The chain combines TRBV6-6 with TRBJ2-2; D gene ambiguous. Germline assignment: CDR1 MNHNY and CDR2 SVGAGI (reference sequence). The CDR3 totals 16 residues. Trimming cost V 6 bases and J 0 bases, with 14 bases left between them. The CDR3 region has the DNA TGTGCCAGCAGCCCCCGACTGGCTCCGAACACCGGGGAGCTGTTTTTT. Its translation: CASSPRLAPNTGELFF.

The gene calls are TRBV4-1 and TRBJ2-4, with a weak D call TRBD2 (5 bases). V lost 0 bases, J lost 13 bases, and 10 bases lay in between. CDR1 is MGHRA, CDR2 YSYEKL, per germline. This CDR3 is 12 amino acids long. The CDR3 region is CASSQERVPQYF. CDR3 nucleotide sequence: TGCGCCAGCAGCCAAGAGCGGGTTCCGCAGTACTTC.

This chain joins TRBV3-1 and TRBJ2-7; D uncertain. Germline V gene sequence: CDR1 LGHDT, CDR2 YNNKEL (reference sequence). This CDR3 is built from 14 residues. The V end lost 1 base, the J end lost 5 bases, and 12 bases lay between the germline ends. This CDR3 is CASSQVEGPDEQYF. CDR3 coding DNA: TGTGCCAGCAGCCAAGTTGAAGGGCCCGACGAGCAGTACTTC.

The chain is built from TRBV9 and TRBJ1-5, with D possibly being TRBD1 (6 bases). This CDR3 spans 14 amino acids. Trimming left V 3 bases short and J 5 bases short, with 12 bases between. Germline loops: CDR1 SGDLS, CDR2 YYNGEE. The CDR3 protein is CASSEQGMDQPQHF. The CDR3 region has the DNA TGTGCCAGCAGCGAACAGGGTATGGATCAGCCCCAGCATTTT.

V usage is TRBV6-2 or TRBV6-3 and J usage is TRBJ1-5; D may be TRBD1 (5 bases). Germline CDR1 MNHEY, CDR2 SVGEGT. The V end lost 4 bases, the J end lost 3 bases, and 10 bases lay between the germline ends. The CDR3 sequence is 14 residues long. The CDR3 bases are TGTGCCAGCAGTTTGTACGGGACCAATCAGCCCCAGCATTTT. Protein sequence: CASSLYGTNQPQHF.

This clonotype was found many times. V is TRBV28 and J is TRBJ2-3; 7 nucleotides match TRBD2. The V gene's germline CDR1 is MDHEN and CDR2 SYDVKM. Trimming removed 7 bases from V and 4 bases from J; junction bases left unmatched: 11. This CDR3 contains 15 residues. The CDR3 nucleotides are TGTGCCAGCACCCCTGGCGGGGGAAAAGCAGATACGCAGTATTTT. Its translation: CASTPGGGKADTQYF.

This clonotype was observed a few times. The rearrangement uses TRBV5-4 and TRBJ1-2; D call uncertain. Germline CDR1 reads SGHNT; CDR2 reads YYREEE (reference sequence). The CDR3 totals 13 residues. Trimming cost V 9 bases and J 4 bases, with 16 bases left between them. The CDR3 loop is CATLRLGIYGYTF. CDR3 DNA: TGTGCCACCCTGCGATTGGGTATCTATGGCTACACCTTC.

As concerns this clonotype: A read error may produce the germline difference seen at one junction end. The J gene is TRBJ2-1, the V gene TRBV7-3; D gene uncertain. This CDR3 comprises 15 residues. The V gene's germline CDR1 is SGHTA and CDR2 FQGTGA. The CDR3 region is CASGLTGSSYNEQFF. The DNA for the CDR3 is TGTGCCAGCGGCTTAACGGGTAGCTCCTACAATGAGCAGTTCTTC.

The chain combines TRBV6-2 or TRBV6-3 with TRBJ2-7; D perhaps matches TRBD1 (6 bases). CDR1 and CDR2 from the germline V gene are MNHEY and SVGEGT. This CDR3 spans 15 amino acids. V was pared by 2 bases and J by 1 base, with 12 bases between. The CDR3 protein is CASSYGGRESYEQYF. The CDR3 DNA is TGTGCCAGCAGTTACGGGGGCAGGGAATCCTACGAGCAGTACTTC.

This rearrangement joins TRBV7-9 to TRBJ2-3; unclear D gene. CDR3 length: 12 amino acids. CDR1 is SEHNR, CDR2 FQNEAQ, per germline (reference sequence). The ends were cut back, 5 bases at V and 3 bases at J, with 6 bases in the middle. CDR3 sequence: CASSMGTDTQYF. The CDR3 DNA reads TGTGCCAGCAGCATGGGGACAGATACGCAGTATTTT.

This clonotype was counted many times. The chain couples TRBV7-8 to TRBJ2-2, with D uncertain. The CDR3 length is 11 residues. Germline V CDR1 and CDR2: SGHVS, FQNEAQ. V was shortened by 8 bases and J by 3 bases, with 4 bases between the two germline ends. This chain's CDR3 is CASFDTGELFF. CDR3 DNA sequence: TGTGCCAGCTTTGACACCGGGGAGCTGTTTTTT.

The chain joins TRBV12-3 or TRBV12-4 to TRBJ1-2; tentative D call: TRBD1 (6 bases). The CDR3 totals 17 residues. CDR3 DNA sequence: TGTGGCAACAGTTTTTGGACAGTCAATAACGATCCGGATGGCTACACCTTC. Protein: CGNSFWTVNNDPDGYTF.

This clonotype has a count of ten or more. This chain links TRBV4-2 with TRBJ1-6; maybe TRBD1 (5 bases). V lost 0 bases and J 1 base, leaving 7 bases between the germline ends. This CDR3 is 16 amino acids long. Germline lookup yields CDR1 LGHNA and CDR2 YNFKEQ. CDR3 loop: CASSQEGASYNSPLHF. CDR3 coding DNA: TGTGCCAGCAGCCAAGAAGGGGCTTCCTATAATTCACCCCTCCACTTT.

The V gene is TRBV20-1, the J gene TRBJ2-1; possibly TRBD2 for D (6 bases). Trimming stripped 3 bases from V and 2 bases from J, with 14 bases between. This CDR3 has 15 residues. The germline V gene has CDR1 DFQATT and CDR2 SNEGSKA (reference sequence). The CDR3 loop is CSAREELAPYNEQFF. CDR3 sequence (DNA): TGCAGTGCTAGGGAGGAACTAGCCCCCTACAATGAGCAGTTCTTC.

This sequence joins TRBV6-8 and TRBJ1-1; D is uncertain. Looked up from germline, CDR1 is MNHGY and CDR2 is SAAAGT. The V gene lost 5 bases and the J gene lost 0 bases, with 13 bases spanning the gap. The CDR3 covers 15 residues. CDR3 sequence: CASSADVPMNTEAFF. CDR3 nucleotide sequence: TGTGCCAGCAGTGCGGACGTCCCCATGAACACTGAAGCTTTCTTT.

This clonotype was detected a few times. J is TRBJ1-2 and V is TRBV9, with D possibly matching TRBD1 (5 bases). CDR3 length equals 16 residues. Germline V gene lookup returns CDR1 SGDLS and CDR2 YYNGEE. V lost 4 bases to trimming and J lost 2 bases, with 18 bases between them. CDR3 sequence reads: CASSLRRGELNYGYTF. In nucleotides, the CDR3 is TGTGCCAGCAGCCTACGGAGGGGAGAACTGAACTATGGCTACACCTTC.

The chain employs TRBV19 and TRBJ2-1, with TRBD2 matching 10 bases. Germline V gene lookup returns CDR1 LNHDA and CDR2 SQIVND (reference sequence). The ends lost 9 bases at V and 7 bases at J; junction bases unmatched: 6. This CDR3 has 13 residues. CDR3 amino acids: CASSGGARNEQFF. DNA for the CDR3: TGTGCCAGCAGCGGGGGGGCCCGAAATGAGCAGTTCTTC.

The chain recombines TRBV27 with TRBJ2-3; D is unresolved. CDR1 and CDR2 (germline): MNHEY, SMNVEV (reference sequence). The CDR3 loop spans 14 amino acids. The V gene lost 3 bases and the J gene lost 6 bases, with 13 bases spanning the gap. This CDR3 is CASSFIPSEDTQYF. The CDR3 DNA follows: TGTGCCAGCAGTTTCATACCCTCTGAGGATACGCAGTATTTT.

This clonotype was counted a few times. The CDR3 sequence is CSARDYPGGSGELFF. The CDR3 nucleotides are TGCAGTGCTAGAGATTACCCAGGGGGGTCCGGGGAGCTGTTTTTT. The V gene is TRBV20-1, the J gene TRBJ2-2, with D possibly matching TRBD1 (7 bases). CDR1 DFQATT and CDR2 SNEGSKA come from the germline V gene (reference sequence). The V end was cut by 0 bases, the J end by 6 bases, with 14 bases between. The CDR3 spans 15 residues.

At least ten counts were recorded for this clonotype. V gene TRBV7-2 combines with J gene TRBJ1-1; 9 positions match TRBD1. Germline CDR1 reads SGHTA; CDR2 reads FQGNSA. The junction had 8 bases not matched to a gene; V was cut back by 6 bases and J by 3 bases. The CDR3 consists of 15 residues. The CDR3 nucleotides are TGTGCCAGCAGTCCCGGACAGGGGATTTACACTGAAGCTTTCTTT. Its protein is CASSPGQGIYTEAFF.

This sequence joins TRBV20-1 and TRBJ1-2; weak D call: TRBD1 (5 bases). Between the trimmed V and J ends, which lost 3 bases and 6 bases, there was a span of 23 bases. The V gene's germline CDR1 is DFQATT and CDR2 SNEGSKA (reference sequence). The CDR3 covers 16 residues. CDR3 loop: CSASPFRLGGTHGYTF. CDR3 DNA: TGCAGTGCTAGTCCGTTTCGGTTAGGAGGGACCCATGGCTACACCTTC.

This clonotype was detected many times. DNA for the CDR3: TGTGCCATCAGTGAGTTTGTCCTAGCGGGGGGAGTCGATGAGCAGTTCTTC. It translates to CAISEFVLAGGVDEQFF. The chain couples TRBV10-3 to TRBJ2-1; 11 bases are a match to TRBD2. CDR3 length: 17 residues. Trimming cost V 1 base and J 8 bases; bases outside gene matches: 10. Germline CDR1 ENHRY, CDR2 SYGVKD.

The chain's CDR3 is CASHRVKNIQYF. The DNA for the CDR3 is TGTGCCAGCCACAGGGTGAAAAACATTCAGTACTTC. The chain employs TRBV2 and TRBJ2-4; possible D gene TRBD1, 6 bases. V was clipped by 8 bases and J by 4 bases, with 9 bases between them. Germline V lookup: CDR1 SNHLY, CDR2 FYNNEI. This CDR3 region has 12 residues.